This is a list of T cell receptor beta chains from one sample in a study of cytomegalovirus exposure and HLA in healthy donors. The method was immunoSEQ multiplex PCR; TCRdb's version includes in-frame clones alone and lacks a portion of them. The sample has 150,000 to 200,000 clones; around 88% are singletons. The sequencing input was PBMCs. These TCRs come from a woman aged 18 to 35 in good health and CMV-seronegative. The CDR3 runs from the conserved cysteine through the conserved F or W. Fields, in order: J gene, clone size, V gene, D gene, CDR3 protein, CDR3 DNA. The D gene is left open where the match is weak. Expanded clones get a size class; other rows say once, few or many, or leave the size out.

j_call: TRBJ1-6
clone_size: .
v_call: TRBV2
d_call: TRBD1
cdr3_aa: CASSQSPGTVRVSSPLHF
cdr3_nt: TGTGCCAGCAGTCAAAGTCCCGGGACAGTCCGGGTGAGTTCACCCCTCCACTTT

j_call: TRBJ2-7
clone_size: .
v_call: TRBV7-9
d_call: TRBD1
cdr3_aa: CASAGQGTYEQYF
cdr3_nt: TGTGCCAGCGCTGGACAGGGTACCTACGAGCAGTACTTC

j_call: TRBJ1-2
clone_size: .
v_call: TRBV29-1
d_call: TRBD1
cdr3_aa: CSAGDSPAYGYTF
cdr3_nt: TGCAGCGCAGGGGACAGCCCAGCCTATGGCTACACCTTC

j_call: TRBJ2-3
clone_size: once
v_call: TRBV29-1
d_call: .
cdr3_aa: CSFGEERAQYF
cdr3_nt: TGCAGCTTCGGGGAGGAGAGGGCGCAGTATTTT

j_call: TRBJ2-1
clone_size: .
v_call: TRBV20-1
d_call: .
cdr3_aa: CSASFGTRQFF
cdr3_nt: TGCAGTGCCTCCTTCGGGACACGGCAGTTCTTC

j_call: TRBJ2-5
clone_size: .
v_call: TRBV5-4
d_call: .
cdr3_aa: CASSLPQGRVETQYF
cdr3_nt: TGTGCCAGCAGCTTGCCTCAGGGTAGGGTGGAGACCCAGTACTTC

j_call: TRBJ1-5
clone_size: .
v_call: TRBV28
d_call: .
cdr3_aa: CASSPLIQPQHF
cdr3_nt: TGTGCCAGCAGTCCTCTAATCCAGCCCCAGCATTTT

j_call: TRBJ2-7
clone_size: .
v_call: TRBV6-1
d_call: TRBD1
cdr3_aa: CASSDRDSSYEQYF
cdr3_nt: TGTGCCAGCAGTGATCGGGACAGCTCCTACGAGCAGTACTTC

j_call: TRBJ1-1
clone_size: .
v_call: TRBV27
d_call: .
cdr3_aa: CASSSDPQGNRARVTEAFF
cdr3_nt: TGTGCCAGCAGTTCGGACCCTCAGGGGAATAGGGCGAGGGTCACTGAAGCTTTCTTT

j_call: TRBJ2-7
clone_size: .
v_call: TRBV5-1
d_call: TRBD2
cdr3_aa: CASSLQRGVGEQYF
cdr3_nt: TGCGCCAGCAGCCTTCAGCGGGGGGTGGGCGAGCAGTACTTC

j_call: TRBJ1-2
clone_size: .
v_call: TRBV30
d_call: .
cdr3_aa: CAWRGGTLNYGYTF
cdr3_nt: TGTGCCTGGAGGGGGGGGACCCTAAACTATGGCTACACCTTC

j_call: TRBJ1-1
clone_size: .
v_call: TRBV29-1
d_call: TRBD1
cdr3_aa: CSASGQSNTEAFF
cdr3_nt: TGCAGCGCTTCGGGACAGTCGAACACTGAAGCTTTCTTT

j_call: TRBJ2-7
clone_size: .
v_call: TRBV11-3
d_call: TRBD1
cdr3_aa: CASLRQGPHEQYF
cdr3_nt: TGTGCCAGCTTAAGACAGGGTCCCCACGAGCAGTACTTC

j_call: TRBJ2-1
clone_size: .
v_call: TRBV19
d_call: TRBD2
cdr3_aa: CASNLGLAGGNEQFF
cdr3_nt: TGTGCCAGTAACCTCGGACTAGCGGGGGGGAATGAGCAGTTCTTC

j_call: TRBJ2-7
clone_size: once
v_call: TRBV28
d_call: .
cdr3_aa: CASSPLERSYEQYF
cdr3_nt: TGTGCCAGCAGCCCCCTTGAGAGATCCTACGAGCAGTACTTC

j_call: TRBJ2-7
clone_size: .
v_call: TRBV7-8
d_call: .
cdr3_aa: CASSPRLAYEQYF
cdr3_nt: TGTGCCAGCAGTCCTCGACTAGCCTACGAGCAGTACTTC

j_call: TRBJ1-2
clone_size: once
v_call: TRBV5-5
d_call: .
cdr3_aa: CASSLHGSGYTF
cdr3_nt: TGTGCCAGCAGCTTGCACGGGAGTGGCTACACCTTC

j_call: TRBJ2-3
clone_size: .
v_call: TRBV7-9
d_call: .
cdr3_aa: CASSLVRSTDTQYF
cdr3_nt: TGTGCCAGCAGCTTAGTCAGGAGCACAGATACGCAGTATTTT

j_call: TRBJ2-7
clone_size: .
v_call: TRBV19
d_call: TRBD2
cdr3_aa: CASSIMGREAEQYF
cdr3_nt: TGTGCCAGTAGTATAATGGGACGGGAGGCCGAGCAGTACTTC

j_call: TRBJ2-2
clone_size: .
v_call: TRBV7-9
d_call: .
cdr3_aa: CASSFLEATGELFF
cdr3_nt: TGTGCCAGCAGCTTCCTAGAAGCCACCGGGGAGCTGTTTTTT

j_call: TRBJ2-7
clone_size: .
v_call: TRBV28
d_call: .
cdr3_aa: CASSPPGFYEQYF
cdr3_nt: TGTGCCAGCAGCCCCCCCGGGTTCTACGAGCAGTACTTC

j_call: TRBJ2-2
clone_size: .
v_call: TRBV5-1
d_call: TRBD1
cdr3_aa: CASSLVGQAYTGELFF
cdr3_nt: TGCGCCAGCAGCTTGGTGGGACAGGCTTACACCGGGGAGCTGTTTTTT

j_call: TRBJ2-7
clone_size: .
v_call: TRBV6-5
d_call: TRBD1
cdr3_aa: CASRKPGQPSYEQYF
cdr3_nt: TGTGCCAGCAGGAAACCGGGACAGCCGTCCTACGAGCAGTACTTC

j_call: TRBJ2-3
clone_size: .
v_call: TRBV28
d_call: .
cdr3_aa: CASSSHSDTQYF
cdr3_nt: TGTGCCAGCAGTTCCCATAGCGATACGCAGTATTTT

j_call: TRBJ2-7
clone_size: .
v_call: TRBV28
d_call: .
cdr3_aa: CASSLSYGQESSYEQYF
cdr3_nt: TGTGCCAGCAGTTTAAGTTACGGCCAGGAAAGCTCCTACGAGCAGTACTTC

j_call: TRBJ2-3
clone_size: .
v_call: TRBV27
d_call: TRBD2
cdr3_aa: CASRKLAGGGTDTQYF
cdr3_nt: TGTGCCAGCAGGAAGCTAGCGGGGGGCGGGACAGATACGCAGTATTTT

j_call: TRBJ2-5
clone_size: .
v_call: TRBV7-2
d_call: .
cdr3_aa: CASSSGLSRETQYF
cdr3_nt: TGTGCCAGCAGCTCCGGACTTAGCCGAGAGACCCAGTACTTC

j_call: TRBJ2-1
clone_size: .
v_call: TRBV7-2
d_call: TRBD2
cdr3_aa: CASSTGLAGGSYYNEQFF
cdr3_nt: TGTGCCAGCAGCACGGGACTAGCGGGGGGGTCCTACTACAATGAGCAGTTCTTC

j_call: TRBJ1-1
clone_size: few
v_call: TRBV6-5
d_call: .
cdr3_aa: CASSYRGHMNTEAFF
cdr3_nt: TGTGCCAGCAGTTACCGTGGACACATGAACACTGAAGCTTTCTTT

j_call: TRBJ1-5
clone_size: .
v_call: TRBV5-1
d_call: TRBD1
cdr3_aa: CASSLGTDDQPQHF
cdr3_nt: TGCGCCAGCAGCTTAGGGACAGACGATCAGCCCCAGCATTTT

j_call: TRBJ2-7
clone_size: .
v_call: TRBV30
d_call: .
cdr3_aa: CAWTYSRGEQYF
cdr3_nt: TGTGCCTGGACCTACTCCCGCGGCGAGCAGTACTTC

j_call: TRBJ2-7
clone_size: .
v_call: TRBV28
d_call: .
cdr3_aa: CASAEVQGPFYEQYF
cdr3_nt: TGTGCCAGCGCCGAAGTACAGGGCCCCTTCTACGAGCAGTACTTC

j_call: TRBJ1-5
clone_size: .
v_call: TRBV19
d_call: .
cdr3_aa: CASSTQGNQPQHF
cdr3_nt: TGTGCCAGTAGTACGCAGGGTAATCAGCCCCAGCATTTT

j_call: TRBJ2-1
clone_size: .
v_call: TRBV7-3
d_call: .
cdr3_aa: CASSRAGVNEQFF
cdr3_nt: TGTGCCAGCAGCCGGGCAGGGGTAAATGAGCAGTTCTTC

j_call: TRBJ2-1
clone_size: .
v_call: TRBV9
d_call: TRBD2
cdr3_aa: CASSLTGGLYNEQFF
cdr3_nt: TGTGCCAGCAGCCTTACGGGGGGTCTTTACAATGAGCAGTTCTTC

j_call: TRBJ2-1
clone_size: .
v_call: TRBV29-1
d_call: .
cdr3_aa: CSVEGGRDIASYNEQFF
cdr3_nt: TGCAGCGTTGAAGGGGGGAGGGACATAGCCTCCTACAATGAGCAGTTCTTC

j_call: TRBJ1-2
clone_size: .
v_call: TRBV10-3
d_call: TRBD1
cdr3_aa: CAISDRLRDRGGGWGYTF
cdr3_nt: TGTGCCATCAGTGACCGATTGCGGGACAGGGGAGGTGGATGGGGCTACACCTTC

j_call: TRBJ1-2
clone_size: .
v_call: TRBV19
d_call: .
cdr3_aa: CASSIWVRGGYTF
cdr3_nt: TGTGCCAGTAGTATTTGGGTTCGGGGTGGCTACACCTTC

j_call: TRBJ1-2
clone_size: .
v_call: TRBV30
d_call: TRBD1
cdr3_aa: CAWSAGRGLGYTF
cdr3_nt: TGTGCCTGGAGTGCGGGCAGGGGGCTTGGCTACACCTTC

j_call: TRBJ2-7
clone_size: .
v_call: TRBV19
d_call: .
cdr3_aa: CASTDWPFGHEQYF
cdr3_nt: TGTGCCAGTACCGACTGGCCGTTTGGCCACGAGCAGTACTTC